The 14 T cell receptor beta chains below all came from one sample that was sequenced in a study of PD-1 blockade in classical Hodgkin lymphoma. Assay used: immunoSEQ multiplex PCR; TCRdb lists only in-frame clones, some missing. There are 43,000 or so clones in the sample; more than 70% occur only once, and roughly a third lies in the top ten. Sample time point: cycle 4 day 1 (C4D1), after 5 to 7 weeks of nivolumab. Each of the patients experienced relapse following autologous stem cell transplantation, and their brentuximab vedotin exposure differed. Source: peripheral blood mononuclear cells (PBMCs), taken before the fourth cycle of nivolumab. The source is a human donor with classical Hodgkin lymphoma.

The rearrangement joins TRBV30 to TRBJ1-4, with TRBD1 matching over 8 bases. This CDR3 is 16 amino acids long. CDR1 is GTSNPN, CDR2 SVGIG, per germline (reference sequence). V shed 0 bases, J shed 10 bases, and the junction held 13 bases outside the gene matches. CDR3 protein: CAWSVRQGAQSLKLFF. CDR3 coding DNA: TGTGCCTGGAGTGTACGCCAGGGGGCCCAATCTTTAAAACTGTTTTTT.

This clone was detected only a few times. CDR3 residues: CASSEKRQGGYSPIEAFF. CDR3 nucleotide sequence: TGTGCCAGCAGTGAGAAGAGGCAGGGGGGCTATTCTCCGATCGAAGCTTTCTTT. V usage is TRBV6-1 and J usage is TRBJ1-1; 7 bases line up with TRBD1. Germline V gives CDR1 MNHNS, CDR2 SASEGT. V was clipped by 3 bases and J by 8 bases; unmatched bases: 21. The CDR3 sequence is 18 residues long.

A single count supports this clone. J is TRBJ2-2 and V is TRBV30, with D unclear. The CDR3 has 15 residues. Germline V gene data show CDR1 as GTSNPN and CDR2 as SVGIG (reference sequence). Trimming shortened V by 1 base and J by 4 bases, and 13 bases separated the two germline ends. The CDR3 region is CAWSDGRPGTGELFF. The CDR3 DNA reads TGTGCCTGGAGTGACGGTAGACCCGGCACCGGGGAGCTGTTTTTT.

The chain recombines TRBV6-5 with TRBJ1-1; 7 bases are a match to TRBD1. CDR1 MNHEY and CDR2 SVGAGI come from the germline V gene. J was trimmed by 3 bases and V by 7 bases; bases with no gene match: 5. The CDR3 runs to 13 residues. CDR3 loop: CASTVQGYTEAFF. CDR3 DNA sequence: TGTGCCAGCACCGTACAGGGGTACACTGAAGCTTTCTTT.

The chain combines TRBV28 with TRBJ2-5; D ambiguous. Germline V gene data show CDR1 as MDHEN and CDR2 as SYDVKM. CDR3 length: 13 amino acids. Trimming took off 3 bases at V and 6 bases at J, with 11 bases between the two ends. In DNA, the CDR3 is TGTGCCAGCAGTTTTCCACCTACCCAGACCCAGTACTTC. Its translation: CASSFPPTQTQYF.

The chain is built from TRBV4-1 and TRBJ1-1; D remains ambiguous. The CDR3 has 16 amino acids. Between the trimmed V and J ends, which lost 1 base and 0 bases, there was a span of 12 bases. The V gene's germline CDR1 is MGHRA and CDR2 YSYEKL. This CDR3 is CASSQADDALNTEAFF. The CDR3 bases are TGCGCCAGCAGCCAAGCGGATGACGCACTGAACACTGAAGCTTTCTTT.

The CDR3 sequence is CASSVQGLGYYEQYF. CDR3 sequence (DNA): TGTGCCAGTAGTGTGCAGGGCCTGGGGTATTACGAGCAGTACTTC. The chain is built from TRBV19 and TRBJ2-7, with D possibly matching TRBD1 (5 bases). The CDR3 totals 15 residues. Trimming removed 5 bases at V and 4 bases at J, with 18 bases between. Germline CDR1 and CDR2: LNHDA and SQIVND (reference sequence).

This clone was counted a few times. The chain uses TRBV6-5 and TRBJ1-1, with D tentatively TRBD1 (5 bases). The germline CDR1 and CDR2 sequences are MNHEY and SVGAGI. V shed 0 bases and J shed 5 bases, with 10 bases lying between them. The CDR3 has 14 amino acids. The CDR3 here is CASSYSYGGTEAFF. The CDR3 nucleotides are TGTGCCAGCAGTTACTCTTACGGGGGAACTGAAGCTTTCTTT.

The CDR3 sequence: CASSPDWGVYNEQFF. CDR3 nucleotides: TGTGCCAGCAGCCCTGATTGGGGGGTCTACAATGAGCAGTTCTTC. The chain uses TRBV7-2 and TRBJ2-1; possible D gene TRBD2, 6 bases. The germline V gene encodes CDR1 SGHTA and CDR2 FQGNSA. The V gene lost 5 bases and the J gene lost 3 bases, with 14 bases spanning the gap. The CDR3 consists of 15 residues.

The V call is TRBV6-1, the J call TRBJ2-1; tentative D call: TRBD2 (5 bases). The CDR3 covers 13 residues. Germline values: CDR1 MNHNS, CDR2 SASEGT. Trimming stripped 6 bases from V and 10 bases from J, with 16 bases between. Here the CDR3 reads CASSQEGPGEQFF. In DNA form, the CDR3 reads TGTGCCAGCAGCCAAGAGGGTCCGGGCGAGCAGTTCTTC.

CDR3 sequence: CSASSRFF. DNA for the CDR3: TGCAGTGCTAGTTCCCGCTTCTTC. This sequence joins TRBV20-1 and TRBJ2-1; D not resolved. The CDR3 loop spans 8 amino acids. CDR1 and CDR2 (germline): DFQATT, SNEGSKA (reference sequence). Trimming removed 3 bases from V and 16 bases from J, with 7 bases in between.

V gene TRBV5-1 combines with J gene TRBJ2-3, with 10 bases fitting TRBD2. Germline assignment: CDR1 SGHRS and CDR2 YFSETQ. Trimming cost V 0 bases and J 3 bases; bases outside gene matches: 4. This CDR3 is 16 amino acids long. The DNA for the CDR3 is TGCGCCAGCAGCTTGGGGAGCGGGGGGGCGACAGATACGCAGTATTTT. Translating gives CASSLGSGGATDTQYF.

The V gene is TRBV5-1, the J gene TRBJ2-5, with D perhaps being TRBD1 or TRBD2 (5 bases each). CDR3 length: 15 residues. The germline V gene encodes CDR1 SGHRS and CDR2 YFSETQ. Between the trimmed V and J ends, which lost 4 bases and 5 bases, there was a span of 18 bases. CDR3 sequence reads: CASSRSGPEGETQYF. CDR3 in DNA: TGCGCCAGCAGCCGGAGTGGTCCCGAGGGGGAGACCCAGTACTTC. Combining the CDR3 with reference TRBV5-1 and TRBJ2-5 gives the whole variable domain KAGVTQTPRYLIKTRGQQVTLSCSPISGHRSVSWYQQTPGQGLQFLFEYFSETQRNKGNFPGRFSGRQFSNSRSEMNVSTLELGDSALYLCASSRSGPEGETQYFGPGTRLLVL.

This rearrangement joins TRBV4-3 to TRBJ1-1, with D maybe TRBD1 (6 bases). Germline values: CDR1 LGHNA, CDR2 YSLEER. The CDR3 consists of 15 residues. V lost 4 bases, J lost 5 bases, and 17 bases lay in between. The CDR3 DNA is TGCGCCAGCAGCCCTAGGGGGGGCGAAGGGACTGAAGCTTTCTTT. Its protein product is CASSPRGGEGTEAFF.